Reported below is one T cell receptor beta chain. Sequencing used immunoSEQ multiplex PCR; TCRdb keeps in-frame clones, though not all of them. The sample shows hundreds of thousands of clones, over 75% of them seen only once. This sample stems from a study of blood T cell repertoires in COVID-19. Study-wide context: Sample material is recorded as cDNA or gDNA derived from T cells, B-cell-depleted T cells, or PBMCs.

The study drew participants aged roughly 18 to 95 years from fewer than 30 US areas. Allocation to cohorts depended on clinical history reported by the participants. Recovered participants had two consecutive negative NP/OP PCR tests, healthcare professional clearance, or symptom resolution. Germline V gene sequence: CDR1 MNHEY, CDR2 SVGEGT. This CDR3 has 14 residues. Trimming took off 0 bases at V and 6 bases at J, with 9 bases between the two ends. Sequenced sample: PBMCs or T cells enriched from blood (not recorded which). The origin of this receptor is a man aged 25 to 45 who had recovered from COVID-19. The rearrangement uses TRBV6-2 or TRBV6-3 and TRBJ1-5, with D unclear. CDR3 coding DNA: TGTGCCAGCAGTTACTCGCTAGGCGGTCAGCCCCAGCATTTT. It codes for CASSYSLGGQPQHF.